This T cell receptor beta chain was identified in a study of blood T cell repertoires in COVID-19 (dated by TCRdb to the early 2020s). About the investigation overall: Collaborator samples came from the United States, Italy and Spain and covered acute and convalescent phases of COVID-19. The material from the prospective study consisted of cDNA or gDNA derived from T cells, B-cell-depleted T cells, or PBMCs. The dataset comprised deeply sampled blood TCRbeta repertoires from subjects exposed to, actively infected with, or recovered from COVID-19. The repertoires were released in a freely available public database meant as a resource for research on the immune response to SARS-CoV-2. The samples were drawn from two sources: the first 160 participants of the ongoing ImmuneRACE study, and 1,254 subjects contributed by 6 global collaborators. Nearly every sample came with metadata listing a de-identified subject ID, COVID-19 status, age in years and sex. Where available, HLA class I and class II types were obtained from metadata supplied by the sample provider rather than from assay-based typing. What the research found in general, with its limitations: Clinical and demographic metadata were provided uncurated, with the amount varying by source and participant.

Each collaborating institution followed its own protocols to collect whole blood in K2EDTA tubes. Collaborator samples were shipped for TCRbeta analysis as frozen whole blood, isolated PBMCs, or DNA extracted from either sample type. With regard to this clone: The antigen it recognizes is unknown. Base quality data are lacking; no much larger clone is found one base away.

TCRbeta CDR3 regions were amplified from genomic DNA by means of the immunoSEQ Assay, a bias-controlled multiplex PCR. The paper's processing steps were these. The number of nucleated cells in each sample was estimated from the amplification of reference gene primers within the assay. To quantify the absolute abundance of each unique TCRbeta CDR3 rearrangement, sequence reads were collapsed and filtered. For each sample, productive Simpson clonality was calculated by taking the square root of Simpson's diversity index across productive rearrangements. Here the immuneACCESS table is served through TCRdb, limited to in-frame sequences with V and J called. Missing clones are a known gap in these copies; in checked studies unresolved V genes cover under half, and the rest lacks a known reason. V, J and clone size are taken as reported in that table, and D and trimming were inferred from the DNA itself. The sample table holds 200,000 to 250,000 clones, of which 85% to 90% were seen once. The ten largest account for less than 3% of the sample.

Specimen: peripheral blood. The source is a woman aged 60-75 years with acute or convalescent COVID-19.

The CDR3 reads as follows: CASSDRLNTEAFF. In nucleotide form, the sequence is TGCGCCAGCTCCGACAGACTGAACACTGAAGCTTTCTTT. The chain joins TRBV4-1 to TRBJ1-1; a tentative D call is TRBD1 (5 bases match). Deletion took 8 bases off V and 0 bases off J, with a span of 10 bases between the germline ends. Including the terminal cysteine and phenylalanine, the CDR3 comprises 13 residues. Left in the record is the CDR3 DNA by itself, 39 bases read in frame from the first base. The germline V gene supplies CDR1 MGHRA and CDR2 YSYEKL.